This T cell receptor beta chain was documented in a study of cytomegalovirus exposure and HLA in healthy donors. Primers included in the PCR were 60 Vbeta and 13 Jbeta primers. Here immunoSEQ multiplex PCR was the method, and the copy in TCRdb shows in-frame clones only, minus some. The profile shows fewer than 200,000 clones, 81% of them singletons. This CDR3 region has 17 residues. The V gene lost 1 base and the J gene lost 1 base, with 13 bases spanning the gap. Germline lookup yields CDR1 SEHNR and CDR2 FQNEAQ (reference sequence). V and J are TRBV7-9 and TRBJ2-2; no clear D gene. Sequenced: PBMCs. The source is a man aged 40-49 years in good health and CMV-seropositive. Written as DNA, the CDR3 is TGTGCCAGCAGCTTAGTATATGAACGGTTGAACACCGGGGAGCTGTTTTTT. It yields the protein CASSLVYERLNTGELFF.